This passage covers 4 T cell receptor beta chains from one sample sequenced in a study of regulatory T cells in long-lasting Graves disease. Researchers made TCR beta libraries by using iRepertoire HTBI primers and running Arm-PCR on CDR3 regions. TCRdb itself ran the multiplex PCR reads through MiXCR, one entry per CDR3 protein. The top ten clones hold approximately 53% of a sample with some 280,000 distinct CDR3 sequences, 20% to 25% of them seen once. The time point denotes: persistent/refractory GD, antithyroid drugs over 5 years with positive TRAb. Following extraction of RNA from PBMCs, that RNA was used to make the TCR library. The material sequenced was peripheral blood mononuclear cells (PBMCs), taken when the disease was refractory, from a patient treated with antithyroid drugs. The receptors here all came from a female donor with Graves disease.

This clonotype was seen a few times. The chain employs TRBV18 and TRBJ1-5; D is ambiguous. V lost 6 bases and J 3 bases, leaving 12 bases between the germline ends. The CDR3 contains 14 residues. Germline CDR1 is KGHSH and CDR2 is LQKENI. In DNA, the CDR3 is TGTGCCAGCTCTCCGACAACAAACAATCAGCCCCAGCATTTT. Translating it yields CASSPTTNNQPQHF.

This clonotype has ten or more counts. The chain combines TRBV11-3 with TRBJ2-2; 11 nucleotides align to TRBD2. The CDR3 length is 19 residues. Looked up from germline, CDR1 is SGHNT and CDR2 is YENEEA. V gave up 1 base and J gave up 4 bases; unmatched junction bases: 11. This CDR3 is CASSLGSRGTSGTTGELFF. The CDR3 nucleotides are TGTGCCAGCAGCTTAGGCTCCCGAGGGACTAGCGGAACCACCGGGGAGCTGTTTTTT.

This clonotype was recorded at least ten times. The chain combines TRBV28 with TRBJ1-4, with 10 bases identical to TRBD1. This CDR3 contains 16 residues. CDR1 is MDHEN, CDR2 SYDVKM, per germline. After removal of 8 bases from V and 7 bases from J, the junction contained 13 bases not matched to a gene. The CDR3 reads CASSGTGDGRGEKLFF. DNA of the CDR3: TGTGCCAGCTCCGGGACAGGGGACGGGCGTGGTGAAAAACTGTTTTTT.

This clonotype was counted at least ten times. The chain carries TRBV6-1 and TRBJ1-4; D is ambiguous. The CDR3 is made up of 14 amino acids. Trimming pared 6 bases from V and 8 bases from J, leaving 16 bases between. Germline values: CDR1 MNHNS, CDR2 SASEGT. The CDR3 DNA reads TGTGCCAGCAGCGAGACCGGCTCTGGCGAAAAACTGTTTTTT. It specifies CASSETGSGEKLFF.